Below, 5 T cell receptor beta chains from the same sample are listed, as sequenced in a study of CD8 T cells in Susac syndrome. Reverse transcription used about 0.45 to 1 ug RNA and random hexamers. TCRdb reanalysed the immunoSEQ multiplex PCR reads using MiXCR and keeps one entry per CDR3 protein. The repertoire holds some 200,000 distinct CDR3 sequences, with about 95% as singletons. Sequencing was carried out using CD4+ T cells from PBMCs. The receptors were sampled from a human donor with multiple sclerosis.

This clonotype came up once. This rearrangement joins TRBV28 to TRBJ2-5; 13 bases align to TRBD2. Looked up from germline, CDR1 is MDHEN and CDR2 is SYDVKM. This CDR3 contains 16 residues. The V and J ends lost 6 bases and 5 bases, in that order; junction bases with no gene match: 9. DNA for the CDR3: TGTGCCAGCAGATCCGGGACTAGCGGGATCCAGGAGACCCAGTACTTC. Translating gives CASRSGTSGIQETQYF.

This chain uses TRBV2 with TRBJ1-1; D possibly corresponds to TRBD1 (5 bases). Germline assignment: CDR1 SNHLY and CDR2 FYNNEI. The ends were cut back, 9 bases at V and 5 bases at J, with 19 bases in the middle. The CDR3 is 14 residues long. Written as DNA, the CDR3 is TGTGCCAGGAAAACTACGGGGTCAGGGACTGAAGCTTTCTTT. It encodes CARKTTGSGTEAFF.

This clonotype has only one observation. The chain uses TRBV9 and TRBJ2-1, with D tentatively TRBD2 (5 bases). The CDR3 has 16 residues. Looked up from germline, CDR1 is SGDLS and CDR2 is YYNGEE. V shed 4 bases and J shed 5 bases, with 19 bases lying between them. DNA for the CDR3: TGTGCCAGCAGCCCCCCGGTTCCGGGGTCCAACAATGAGCAGTTCTTC. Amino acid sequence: CASSPPVPGSNNEQFF.

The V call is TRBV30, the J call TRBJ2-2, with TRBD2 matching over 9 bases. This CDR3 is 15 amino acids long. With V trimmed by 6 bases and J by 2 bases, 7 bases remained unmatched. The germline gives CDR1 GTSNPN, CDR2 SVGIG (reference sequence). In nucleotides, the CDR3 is TGTGCCTGTGTGGCGGGAGGGCACAACACCGGGGAGCTGTTTTTT. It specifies CACVAGGHNTGELFF.

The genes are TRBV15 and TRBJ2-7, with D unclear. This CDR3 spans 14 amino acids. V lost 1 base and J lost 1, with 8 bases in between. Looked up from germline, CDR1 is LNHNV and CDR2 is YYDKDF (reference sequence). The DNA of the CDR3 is TGTGCCACCAGCAGAGTTCCGGTATCCTACGAGCAGTACTTC. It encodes CATSRVPVSYEQYF.